These 27 T cell receptor beta chains came from one sample sequenced in a study of blood T cell repertoires in COVID-19 (dated by TCRdb to 2020 to 2022). The protocol used for the library was the immunoSEQ multiplex PCR assay. The clones in this table, taken by TCRdb from immuneACCESS, are in-frame only. Not every clone is retained; where verified, under half of the shortfall comes from an unresolved V gene, and the cause of the rest is unknown. The sample has around 250,000 clones on record, around four fifths of them singletons. The ten most abundant clones make up around 5.4% of the sample. The sequenced material came from peripheral blood. The receptors originated from an elderly man with acute or convalescent COVID-19.

The chain carries TRBV6-5 and TRBJ1-5; 10 nucleotides align to TRBD1. Per the germline V gene, CDR1 is MNHEY and CDR2 is SVGAGI. There are 14 residues in the CDR3. V gave up 6 bases and J gave up 5 bases; unmatched junction bases: 4. CDR3 nucleotides: TGTGCCAGCAGGTCGACAGGGGGCGATCAGCCCCAGCATTTT. Protein sequence: CASRSTGGDQPQHF.

V usage is TRBV5-4 and J usage is TRBJ2-3; TRBD2 is a possible D gene (5 bases). This CDR3 has 16 residues. Between the trimmed V and J ends, which lost 4 bases and 3 bases, there was a span of 18 bases. Germline V gene data show CDR1 as SGHNT and CDR2 as YYREEE (reference sequence). This chain's CDR3 is CASSPAWGVGTDTQYF. The CDR3 coding sequence is TGTGCCAGCAGCCCGGCGTGGGGAGTTGGAACAGATACGCAGTATTTT.

In the case of this clone: The sample contains more than one DNA sequence encoding this CDR3. This chain joins TRBV5-1 and TRBJ2-7; the match to TRBD1 covers 7 bases. The trim removed 2 bases at V and 3 bases at J, leaving 2 bases unmatched. The CDR3 loop spans 13 amino acids. CDR1 and CDR2 (germline): SGHRS, YFSETQ. CDR3 sequence reads: CASSLQGFYEQYF. The CDR3 DNA reads as TGCGCCAGCAGCTTACAGGGGTTCTACGAGCAGTACTTC.

V and J are TRBV28 and TRBJ1-1; possible D gene TRBD1, 5 bases. Trimming removed 6 bases at V and 3 bases at J, with 17 bases between. The CDR3 contains 15 residues. Germline values: CDR1 MDHEN, CDR2 SYDVKM. CDR3 bases: TGTGCCAGCAGCCTGGAGGGGTTGGGGGACACTGAAGCTTTCTTT. This encodes CASSLEGLGDTEAFF.

The chain couples TRBV27 to TRBJ1-6; D is unclear. The CDR3 length is 12 residues. Trimming left V 8 bases short and J 9 bases short, with 11 bases between. Germline V CDR1 and CDR2: MNHEY, SMNVEV (reference sequence). CDR3: CASGPPVSPLHF. CDR3 DNA sequence: TGTGCCAGCGGCCCCCCTGTTTCACCCCTCCACTTT.

The CDR3 DNA reads as TGTGCCAGCTCGCTAACAGGGGGAGACTCTGGAAACACCATATATTTT. Encoded protein: CASSLTGGDSGNTIYF. This chain links TRBV18 with TRBJ1-3; 8 bases are a match to TRBD1. Germline V lookup: CDR1 KGHSH, CDR2 LQKENI. The length of the CDR3 is 16 residues. The V gene end was trimmed by 6 bases and the J gene end by 0 bases; junction bases not matched to a gene: 7.

The V call is TRBV7-9, the J call TRBJ2-5; 9 positions agree with TRBD1. CDR1 SEHNR and CDR2 FQNEAQ come from the germline V gene (reference sequence). V gave up 4 bases and J gave up 4 bases; unmatched junction bases: 13. The length of the CDR3 is 17 residues. The CDR3 DNA reads as TGTGCCAGCAGCTCAGCGAAACAGGGGGCGTACGGAGAGACCCAGTACTTC. Translated: CASSSAKQGAYGETQYF.

This clone appeared once. V is TRBV7-2 and J is TRBJ2-3; D might be TRBD1 (6 bases). Trimming left V 1 base short and J 4 bases short, with 12 bases between. This CDR3 contains 15 residues. Germline CDR1 SGHTA, CDR2 FQGNSA. DNA of the CDR3: TGTGCCAGCAGCTTAGTGGGGACACAAGCAGATACGCAGTATTTT. Translation gives CASSLVGTQADTQYF.

The chain joins TRBV18 to TRBJ1-6; D ambiguous. V lost 4 bases and J 4 bases, leaving 11 bases between the germline ends. The CDR3 runs 15 residues. From germline, CDR1 is KGHSH and CDR2 LQKENI. CDR3 protein: CASSLPGGYNSPLHF. As DNA, the CDR3 is TGTGCCAGCTCACTACCAGGCGGATATAATTCACCCCTCCACTTT.

The chain couples TRBV5-6 to TRBJ2-7, with TRBD1 matching over 9 bases. This CDR3 contains 14 residues. Germline lookup yields CDR1 SGHDT and CDR2 YYEEEE. Losses at the gene ends were 3 bases for V and 2 bases for J; bases not matched to a gene: 3. The CDR3 loop is CASSWTGDTYEQYF. CDR3 in DNA: TGTGCCAGCAGCTGGACAGGGGACACCTACGAGCAGTACTTC.

This clone is a singleton in its sample. The V gene is TRBV18, the J gene TRBJ2-7; 9 bases map to TRBD2. The CDR3 contains 14 residues. Germline assignment: CDR1 KGHSH and CDR2 LQKENI. The ends lost 6 bases at V and 0 bases at J; junction bases unmatched: 3. CDR3 protein: CASSTAGGSYEQYF. The CDR3 DNA reads as TGTGCCAGCTCCACAGCGGGGGGCTCCTACGAGCAGTACTTC.

This clone was observed a single time. This chain's CDR3 is CASSRTSGRSYEQYF. The DNA of the CDR3 is TGTGCCAGTAGTAGAACTAGCGGGAGATCCTACGAGCAGTACTTC. This sequence joins TRBV19 and TRBJ2-7; 11 positions agree with TRBD2. CDR3 length: 15 residues. The germline V gene encodes CDR1 LNHDA and CDR2 SQIVND (reference sequence). V was clipped by 4 bases and J by 1 base; unmatched bases: 3.

The V call is TRBV7-6, the J call TRBJ1-1; 9 bases map to TRBD1. Germline CDR1 and CDR2: SGHVS and FNYEAQ. There are 15 residues in the CDR3. V was clipped by 4 bases and J by 2 bases; unmatched bases: 5. CDR3 sequence reads: CASSSVGQGNTEAFF. The CDR3 DNA reads TGTGCCAGCAGCTCAGTGGGACAGGGAAACACTGAAGCTTTCTTT.

The rearrangement uses TRBV28 and TRBJ1-6; no clear D gene. The CDR3 runs 13 residues. With 5 bases removed from V and 10 bases from J, the gap between germline ends came to 12 bases. CDR1 and CDR2 (germline): MDHEN, SYDVKM. CDR3 DNA sequence: TGTGCCAGCAGTCCACCGACACTCTCACCCCTCCACTTT. Its protein product is CASSPPTLSPLHF. The whole variable domain, filled in from reference TRBV28 and TRBJ1-6, reads DVKVTQSSRYLVKRTGEKVFLECVQDMDHENMFWYRQDPGLGLRLIYFSYDVKMKEKGDIPEGYSVSREKKERFSLILESASTNQTSMYLCASSPPTLSPLHFGNGTRLTVT.

This chain uses TRBV9 with TRBJ1-2; the match to TRBD1 covers 7 bases. V dropped 2 bases and J dropped 8; count of bases not matched to a gene: 9. Germline V gene data show CDR1 as SGDLS and CDR2 as YYNGEE. The CDR3 runs 14 residues. CDR3: CASSVTIQGRGYTF. As DNA, the CDR3 is TGTGCCAGCAGCGTTACCATACAGGGGAGAGGCTACACCTTC.

The chain has TRBV9 and TRBJ1-2; D gene uncertain. Germline V lookup: CDR1 SGDLS, CDR2 YYNGEE. The CDR3 is 15 amino acids. Trimming removed 3 bases from V and 5 bases from J, with 17 bases in between. As DNA, the CDR3 is TGTGCCAGCAGCGATGCGACTCCCAACTATTATGGCTACACCTTC. Amino acid sequence: CASSDATPNYYGYTF.

The chain joins TRBV11-2 to TRBJ1-2, with 11 bases identical to TRBD1. J was trimmed by 6 bases and V by 4 bases; bases with no gene match: 7. Germline values: CDR1 SGHAT, CDR2 FQNNGV. The CDR3 runs to 15 residues. The CDR3 DNA sequence: TGTGCCAGCAGCTACCAGGACAGGGGGCTGGATGGCTACACCTTC. Its protein product is CASSYQDRGLDGYTF.

This chain links TRBV28 with TRBJ2-7, with D uncertain. The CDR3 extends over 14 amino acids. Trimming took 5 bases from V and 0 from J, leaving 11 bases between them. Looked up from germline, CDR1 is MDHEN and CDR2 is SYDVKM. CDR3 in DNA: TGTGCCAGCAGTCCCTTCAGTCTCTCCTACGAGCAGTACTTC. This gives the protein CASSPFSLSYEQYF.

The chain combines TRBV7-2 with TRBJ2-5; tentatively, D is TRBD1 (6 bases). The CDR3 is 16 residues long. V was cut by 1 base and J by 1 base, with 13 bases left in between. Germline CDR1 reads SGHTA; CDR2 reads FQGNSA. For the CDR3, the DNA is TGTGCCAGCAGCTTAGTATCGGGACATCCCCAAGAGACCCAGTACTTC. Protein sequence: CASSLVSGHPQETQYF.

The genes are TRBV2 and TRBJ1-5; D is undetermined. Trimming pared 10 bases from V and 7 bases from J, leaving 17 bases between. Germline V CDR1 and CDR2: SNHLY, FYNNEI. The CDR3 sequence is 13 residues long. In DNA, the CDR3 is TGTGCCACCACGGGTCAATTCGGCCAGCCCCAGCATTTT. It yields the protein CATTGQFGQPQHF.

This chain links TRBV9 with TRBJ1-1; 9 bases fit TRBD1. V was pared by 3 bases and J by 0 bases, with 6 bases of the junction left unmatched. Germline V gene sequence: CDR1 SGDLS, CDR2 YYNGEE. The CDR3 is 16 residues long. CDR3 in DNA: TGTGCCAGCAGCGAGGGACAGGGACCGATGAACACTGAAGCTTTCTTT. It yields the protein CASSEGQGPMNTEAFF.

This chain uses TRBV11-3 with TRBJ1-3, with D unresolved. The CDR3 length is 13 residues. Deletions cut 4 bases from V and 0 bases from J, with 4 bases between. Germline lookup yields CDR1 SGHNT and CDR2 YENEEA. The CDR3 reads CASSSSSGNTIYF. DNA for the CDR3: TGTGCCAGCAGCTCCTCCTCTGGAAACACCATATATTTT.

V gene TRBV19 combines with J gene TRBJ2-7, with 7 bases that match TRBD2. Trimming cost V 7 bases and J 4 bases; bases outside gene matches: 19. The CDR3 is 17 residues long. Germline V gene data show CDR1 as LNHDA and CDR2 as SQIVND (reference sequence). The CDR3: CASKGGTTPSFRYEQYF. In nucleotides, the CDR3 is TGTGCCAGTAAGGGAGGGACTACCCCTAGTTTTCGTTACGAGCAGTACTTC.

This rearrangement joins TRBV28 to TRBJ2-3, with D unclear. CDR3 length: 14 residues. The V end was cut by 6 bases, the J end by 0 bases, with 10 bases between. Germline CDR1 is MDHEN and CDR2 is SYDVKM. CDR3 loop: CASSEVPSTDTQYF. The CDR3, as DNA: TGTGCCAGCAGCGAGGTTCCTAGCACAGATACGCAGTATTTT.

The rearrangement uses TRBV29-1 and TRBJ1-1; D not resolved. V was shortened by 7 bases and J by 1 base, with 13 bases between the two germline ends. CDR1 is SQVTM, CDR2 ANQGSEA, per germline. The CDR3 length is 13 residues. The CDR3, as DNA: TGCAGCGCCGAGGGTCAAGCGAACACTGAAGCTTTCTTT. Its translation is CSAEGQANTEAFF.

The gene calls are TRBV18 and TRBJ1-2; D is unclear. Looked up from germline, CDR1 is KGHSH and CDR2 is LQKENI. V was cut by 3 bases and J by 0 bases, with 11 bases left in between. The CDR3 runs 15 residues. The CDR3 nucleotides are TGTGCCAGCTCACCCGGCGGACTTGCTAACTATGGCTACACCTTC. It encodes CASSPGGLANYGYTF.

V usage is TRBV11-1 and J usage is TRBJ2-1, with TRBD2 matching over 7 bases. With V trimmed by 5 bases and J by 7 bases, 8 bases remained unmatched. This CDR3 comprises 14 residues. The germline V gene encodes CDR1 SGHAT and CDR2 FQDESV (reference sequence). DNA of the CDR3: TGTGCCAGCAGCCAACTAGCGCATTGGAATGAGCAGTTCTTC. This translates into CASSQLAHWNEQFF.